These T cell receptor beta chains were read from a single sample in a study of a mutant IDH1 vaccine in newly diagnosed glioma. Clones were sequenced by immunoSEQ multiplex PCR, and TCRdb holds only the in-frame ones, with some missing. The sample contains tens of thousands of clones, 80% to 90% of which appear only once. These receptors' targets are unknown. Sequenced here: PBMCs, sampled from a glioma patient whose treatment included an IDH1 peptide vaccine. Receptors originate from a woman between 35 and 50 years old with glioma. Some clones in this sample may be carry-over from other donors' samples. Each CDR3 is given with its conserved first and last residue. The D gene is left open where the match is weak. Not all rows give a size; the values are once, few, many and, for expanded clones, a class.

TRBV30	TRBJ1-5	TRBD1	NA	TGTGCCTGGAGTATAGGGGGCGAAGGTCAGCCCCAGCATTTT	CAWSIGGEGQPQHF
TRBV2	TRBJ1-1	TRBD1	NA	TGTGCCAGCGGGGGGGACAGTGGGGCTGGTCTGAACACTGAAGCTTTCTTT	CASGGDSGAGLNTEAFF
TRBV5-4	TRBJ2-2	NA	NA	TGTGCCAGCAGCCCCCAGGACAGAAAGAACACCGGGGAGCTGTTTTTT	CASSPQDRKNTGELFF
TRBV19	TRBJ1-5	TRBD1	NA	TGTGCCAGTAGTATAGTGAGGGGGCTCAGAGGTCAGCCCCAGCATTTT	CASSIVRGLRGQPQHF
TRBV7-6	TRBJ2-7	TRBD2	NA	TGTGCCAGCAGCCCAGGACGGGGGGTCGAGCAGTACTTC	CASSPGRGVEQYF
TRBV19	TRBJ1-6	NA	NA	NA	CASTSGLKGSPLHF
TRBV30	TRBJ1-5	NA	NA	TGTGCCTGGAGTGTCGGCGGAGATCAGCCCCAGCATTTT	CAWSVGGDQPQHF
TRBV12-5	TRBJ2-3	NA	NA	TGTGCTAGTGGTTTTGGGGATACGCAGTATTTT	CASGFGDTQYF
TRBV18	TRBJ2-7	NA	NA	TGTGCCAGCTCACCACCGGAGCTCTCCTACGAGCAGTACTTC	CASSPPELSYEQYF
TRBV30	TRBJ1-1	TRBD1	few	TGTGCCTGGAAACGTAGGGGGACAGGGATGACTGAAGCTTTCTTT	CAWKRRGTGMTEAFF
TRBV4-1	TRBJ1-2	TRBD1	NA	TGCGCCAGCAGCCAAGGAACAGGGGGCCTTGGCTACACCTTC	CASSQGTGGLGYTF
TRBV5-4	TRBJ1-2	NA	NA	TGTGCCAGCAGCTTGAGGAACTATGGCTACACCTTC	CASSLRNYGYTF
TRBV6-1	TRBJ2-1	TRBD2	once	TGTGCCAGCAGTGTTCGGCGGGGGGGCTCCTACAATGAGCAGTTCTTC	CASSVRRGGSYNEQFF
TRBV30	TRBJ2-7	NA	NA	TGTGCCTGGAATAAGGGTACCGAGCAGTACTTC	CAWNKGTEQYF
TRBV7-2	TRBJ2-5	TRBD2	NA	TGTGCCAGCAGCTCCTCTAGCGGGGGGGTCCAAGAGACCCAGTACTTC	CASSSSSGGVQETQYF
TRBV5-4	TRBJ2-1	TRBD2	NA	TGTGCCAGCAGCCTGTGGACTAGCGGGGCGGACAATGAGCAGTTCTTC	CASSLWTSGADNEQFF
TRBV6-1	TRBJ1-4	TRBD1	NA	TGTGCCAGCAAGTTTGGGACAGGGGAGGAAAAACTGTTTTTT	CASKFGTGEEKLFF
TRBV6-5	TRBJ2-7	NA	NA	TGTGCCAGCAGACCCGGGTCCTCCAGCGAGCAGTACTTC	CASRPGSSSEQYF
TRBV7-2	TRBJ1-2	NA	NA	TGTGCCAGCAGCCCAGTCTGGGGGAGGCAGGCGTTCTATGGCTACACCTTC	CASSPVWGRQAFYGYTF
TRBV19	TRBJ2-3	TRBD2	NA	TGTGCCAGTAGTACTTCGAGGACTAGCGGGATATTTACAGATACGCAGTATTTT	CASSTSRTSGIFTDTQYF
TRBV5-4	TRBJ1-1	TRBD1	few	TGTGCCAGCAGCTTGGGGACAGGGGGTACAATCAACACTGAAGCTTTCTTT	CASSLGTGGTINTEAFF
TRBV30	TRBJ1-6	NA	NA	TGTGCCTGGAGCGTCTCCGGGGGGAATTCACCCCTCCACTTT	CAWSVSGGNSPLHF
TRBV7-9	TRBJ2-5	TRBD2	NA	TGTGCCAGCAGCTTATCGGAGCGGGAGCCCCGGGAGACCCAGTACTTC	CASSLSEREPRETQYF
TRBV5-1	TRBJ1-2	TRBD1	NA	TGCGCCAGCAGGGGGGGACAGGGAATTTATGGCTACACCTTC	CASRGGQGIYGYTF
TRBV4-1	TRBJ2-1	NA	few	TGCGCCAGCAGCCAAAGGGACGGTTCCTACAATGAGCAGTTCTTC	CASSQRDGSYNEQFF
TRBV6-6	TRBJ2-1	TRBD1	NA	TGTGCCAGCAGCTACCCGGGACAGGGGGCGAGAGAGCAGTTCTTC	CASSYPGQGAREQFF
TRBV30	TRBJ1-2	NA	NA	TGTGCCTGGAGCCACGCCTCGACAGGCAGAGGTGGCTACACCTTC	CAWSHASTGRGGYTF
TRBV7-8	TRBJ1-4	TRBD1	NA	TGTGCCAGCGCTCCGGGACAGGGGGTATCTAATGAAAAACTGTTTTTT	CASAPGQGVSNEKLFF
TRBV6-5	TRBJ2-2	NA	NA	TGTGCCAGCAGTTATAACGGGGAGCTGTTTTTT	CASSYNGELFF
TRBV5-8	TRBJ1-6	NA	once	TGTGCCAGCAGCCGTCTCCTAAGGGGGAATTCACCCCTCCACTTT	CASSRLLRGNSPLHF
TRBV30	TRBJ1-1	NA	NA	TGTGCCTGGAGGCGAAATCGTAACGGTGAAGCTTTCTTT	CAWRRNRNGEAFF
TRBV10-3	TRBJ2-2	TRBD2	NA	TGTGCCATCAGGCCTAGCGGGGCGAACACCGGGGAGCTGTTTTTT	CAIRPSGANTGELFF